This is a list of T cell receptor beta chains from one sample in a study of shared T cell receptors in the human thymus. The table came from immunoSEQ multiplex PCR; TCRdb's copy has only in-frame clones and leaves some out. This sample has hundreds of thousands of clones, with roughly 88% found just once. In addition, the sample was reused for a study of human thymus T cells.

The sample consisted of thymocytes. These receptors were taken from a boy under two years old with a congenital heart defect. Each CDR3 is given with its conserved first and last residue.

V gene	J gene	CDR3 protein
TRBV28	TRBJ2-1	CASGHTGLAYNEQFF
TRBV7-9	TRBJ2-3	CASSLVPGDTQYF
TRBV4-2	TRBJ2-7	CASSQTSGRAGDEQYF
TRBV7-6	TRBJ2-5	CASSSPSGRARETQYF
TRBV6-5	TRBJ2-7	CASTDRGLIYEQYF
TRBV2	.	CASRVRGGLTTEYEQYF
TRBV4-3	TRBJ2-5	CASSQGDYRGDGNETQYF
TRBV10-3	TRBJ2-7	CAIIPGQGNEQYF
TRBV5-1	TRBJ2-1	CASSQKPAGGSREQFF
TRBV14	TRBJ2-3	CASTLGSRDSTDTQYF
TRBV15	TRBJ2-7	CATSRRTTGPERTEQYF
TRBV28	TRBJ1-5	CASSAGGSQPQHF
TRBV13	TRBJ2-3	CASSPTSTDTQYF
TRBV1	TRBJ2-3	CTSSHLGAAGGVDTQYF
TRBV5-1	TRBJ2-1	CASSLEARDRRNEQFF
TRBV7-9	TRBJ2-7	CASSPDPGQGSYEQYF
TRBV6-1	TRBJ2-7	CASRETSGRAAGSYEQYF
TRBV4-3	TRBJ2-7	CASSQVVGRRGIEQYF
TRBV30	TRBJ2-3	CAWNATGVSTDTQYF
TRBV28	TRBJ2-2	CASRRAGTNTGELFF
TRBV27	TRBJ2-3	CASRGGEGTDTQYF
TRBV7-9	TRBJ2-7	CASSLAKPGQASYEQYF
TRBV6-6	TRBJ2-5	CASRPGQVQETQYF
TRBV29-1	TRBJ1-1	CSVAPTGVNTEAFF
TRBV5-6	TRBJ2-7	CASSLGGSDFAGYEQYF
TRBV6-1	TRBJ2-7	CASSFTTGSYEQYF
TRBV4-3	TRBJ1-5	CASSPRFDRGLNQPQHF
TRBV19	TRBJ2-7	CASSRDRGRYEQYF
TRBV5-4	TRBJ2-5	CASSCGHPQETQYF
TRBV15	TRBJ2-3	CATATGTTDTQYF
TRBV28	TRBJ1-5	CASSSISWGGSNQPQHF
TRBV6-5	TRBJ2-3	CASSYVGSTDTQYF
TRBV5-6	TRBJ1-3	CASSLARDSGNTIYF
TRBV5-8	TRBJ1-5	CASSSWTGGFQPQHF
TRBV30	TRBJ1-5	CAWTPSGVYQPQHF
TRBV5-1	.	CASSEQREDFYEQYF
TRBV13	TRBJ2-1	CASSPTSGSSNEQFF
TRBV28	TRBJ2-4	CASSQTSGIKNIQYF
TRBV5-5	TRBJ1-4	CASSGDRANEKLFF
TRBV6-4	TRBJ1-5	CASSERGQPNQPQHF
TRBV6-1	TRBJ2-1	CASSERGGRTYNEQFF
TRBV9	TRBJ2-7	CASIRTGGQTYEQYF
TRBV7-2	TRBJ2-5	CASSLVREEAQYF
TRBV15	TRBJ2-3	CATSSDSQSSDTQYF
TRBV21-1	TRBJ2-7	CASSTRVSGVPYEQYF
TRBV6-5	TRBJ2-7	CASSPRGSPNEQYF
TRBV6-5	TRBJ1-2	CASSYGRDSIYGYTF
TRBV29-1	TRBJ2-3	CSVPTGGRSDTQYF
TRBV6-1	TRBJ2-5	CASSGPGLAGGGEETQYF
TRBV4-1	TRBJ1-4	CASSQDKQGPREKLFF
TRBV5-1	TRBJ2-3	CASSLGLAESTDTQYF
TRBV5-1	TRBJ2-1	CASSLGLAGDNEQFF
TRBV5-1	TRBJ1-1	CASSPPTAGQGEMNTEAFF
TRBV28	TRBJ2-7	CASSSGGEQYF